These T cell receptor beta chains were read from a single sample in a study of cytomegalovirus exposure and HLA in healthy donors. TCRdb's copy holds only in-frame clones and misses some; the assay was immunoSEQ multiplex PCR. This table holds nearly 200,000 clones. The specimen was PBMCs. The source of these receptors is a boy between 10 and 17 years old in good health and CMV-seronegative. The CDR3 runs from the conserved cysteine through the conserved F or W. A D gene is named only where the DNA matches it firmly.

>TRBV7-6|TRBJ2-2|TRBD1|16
TGTGCCAGCAGCTCCGGACAGGGGAGCAACACCGGGGAGCTGTTTTTT
CASSSGQGSNTGELFF
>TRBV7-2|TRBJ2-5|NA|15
TGTGCCAGCAGCTTAGCGGGGGGGCTTGGGGAGACCCAGTACTTC
CASSLAGGLGETQYF
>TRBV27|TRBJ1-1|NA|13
TGTGCCAGCCGGGTCGGCGGGGACACTGAAGCTTTCTTT
CASRVGGDTEAFF
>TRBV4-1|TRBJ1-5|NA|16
TGCGCCAGCAGCCAACCAATTACAGGGTCTAATCAGCCCCAGCATTTT
CASSQPITGSNQPQHF
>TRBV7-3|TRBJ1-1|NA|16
TGTGCCAGCAGCTTAAGACCGTCCGGGACACCTTACGAGGTTTTCTTT
CASSLRPSGTPYEVFF
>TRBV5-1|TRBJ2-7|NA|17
TGCGCCAGCAGTTCCTCAAGCGGACGTTTGGTTTTCTACGAGCAGTACTTC
CASSSSSGRLVFYEQYF
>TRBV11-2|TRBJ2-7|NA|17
TGTGCCAGCCGACACACTCCAGGGCCTCGGGACGGGGGCGAGCAGTACTTC
CASRHTPGPRDGGEQYF
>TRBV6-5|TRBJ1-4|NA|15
TGTGCCAGCAGTCGTACCGGTGCAACTAATGAAAAACTGTTTTTT
CASSRTGATNEKLFF
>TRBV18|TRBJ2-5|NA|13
TGTGCCAGCTCACCAATACTCCAAGAGACCCAGTACTTC
CASSPILQETQYF
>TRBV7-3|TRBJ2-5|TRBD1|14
TGTGCCAGCAGCCCAACAGGGGCGCAAGAGACCCAGTACTTC
CASSPTGAQETQYF
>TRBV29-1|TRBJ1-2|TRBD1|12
TGCAGCGCGGACAGGGTAGATCATGGCTACACCTTC
CSADRVDHGYTF
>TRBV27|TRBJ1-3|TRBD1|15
TGTGCCAGCAGTACCCGGACAGGGAGAGGAAACACCATATATTTT
CASSTRTGRGNTIYF
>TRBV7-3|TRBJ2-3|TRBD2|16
TGTGCCAGCAGCTTTGGGACTAGCAGGAGCACAGATACGCAGTATTTT
CASSFGTSRSTDTQYF
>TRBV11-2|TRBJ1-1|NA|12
TGTGCCAGCAGCTTAGGCCGGGCTGAAGCTTTCTTT
CASSLGRAEAFF
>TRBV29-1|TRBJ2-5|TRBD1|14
TGCAGCGTGGTAACCGGGACAGGGGGAGGAGAGCAGTACTTC
CSVVTGTGGGEQYF
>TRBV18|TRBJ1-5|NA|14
TGTGCCAGCTCACTGCAGGGTGGGGATCAGCCCCAGCATTTT
CASSLQGGDQPQHF
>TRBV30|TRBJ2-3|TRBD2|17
TGTGCCTGGAGTGAAAAAGAGACTAGCGGGGAGGGAGATACGCAGTATTTT
CAWSEKETSGEGDTQYF
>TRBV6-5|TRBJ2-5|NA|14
TGTGCCAGCAGTTACTCGAATAGTGGAGAGACCCAGTACTTC
CASSYSNSGETQYF
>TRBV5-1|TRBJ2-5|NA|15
TGCGCCAGCAGCTTGGGACCGAGCGCCCAGGAGACCCAGTACTTC
CASSLGPSAQETQYF
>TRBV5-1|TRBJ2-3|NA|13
TGCGCCAGCAGCCAATTGTCCACAGATACGCAGTATTTT
CASSQLSTDTQYF
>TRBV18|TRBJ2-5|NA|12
TGTGCCAGCTCACCACCGGCTGAGACCCAGTACTTC
CASSPPAETQYF
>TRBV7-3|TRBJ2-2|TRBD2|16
TGTGCCAGCAGCCCCACTAGCGGGGGCAGAACCGGGGAGCTGTTTTTT
CASSPTSGGRTGELFF
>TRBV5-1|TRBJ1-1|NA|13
TGCGCCAGCAGCTTACAGGGGAACACTGAAGCTTTCTTT
CASSLQGNTEAFF
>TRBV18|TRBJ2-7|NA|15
TGTGCCAGCTCACCACCTTGGGCCGGCTTCTACGAGCAGTACTTC
CASSPPWAGFYEQYF
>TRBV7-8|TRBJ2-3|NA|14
TGTGCCAGCAGCTCCCCGTCTGGCACAGATACGCAGTATTTT
CASSSPSGTDTQYF
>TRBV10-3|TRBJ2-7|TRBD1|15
TGTGCCATCAGCCGAGGACAGGTTTTGATCTACGAGCAGTACTTC
CAISRGQVLIYEQYF
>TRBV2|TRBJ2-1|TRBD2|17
TGTGCCAGCAGTAGAGGACTAGCGGGGGGCAAGGGCAATGAGCAGTTCTTC
CASSRGLAGGKGNEQFF
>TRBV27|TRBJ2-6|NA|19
TGTGCCAGCAGTAAGACAGTCTCCAGTGTTTCATCTGGGGCCAACGTCCTGACTTTC
CASSKTVSSVSSGANVLTF
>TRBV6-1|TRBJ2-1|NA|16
TGTGCCAGCAGTGAAGCCCAAGGGTCAGGGGAGTTGGTGGAGTTCTTC
CASSEAQGSGELVEFF
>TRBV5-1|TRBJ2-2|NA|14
TGCGCCAGCAAGCTAGAGCCGAACACCGGGGAGCTGTTTTTT
CASKLEPNTGELFF
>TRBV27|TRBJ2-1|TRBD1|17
TGTGCCAGCAGTTTAAGGGCCGGGACAGGGGGCGGGGGTGAGCAGTTCTTC
CASSLRAGTGGGGEQFF
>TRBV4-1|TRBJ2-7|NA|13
TGCGCCAGCAGCCCCTCCTCCTCCTACGAGCAGTACTTC
CASSPSSSYEQYF
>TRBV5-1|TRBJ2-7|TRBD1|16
TGCGCCAGCAGCTTAGTACAGGGGAGCTTTATCTACGAGCAGTACTTC
CASSLVQGSFIYEQYF